These 23 T cell receptor beta chains were sequenced from one sample in a study of shared clonotypes between healthy human individuals. Sequenced by immunoSEQ multiplex PCR; TCRdb stores in-frame clones only, minus some. Among some 1,100,000 clones listed, about 84% were seen once. The specimen was memory CD4+ T cells from PBMCs. Subset here: CD45RA-negative fraction. These receptors all stem from a man in his late teens or twenties in good health. Some clones in this sample may be carry-over from other donors' samples.

This sequence joins TRBV28 and TRBJ1-4, with a tentative D call TRBD1 (5 bases). The CDR3 extends over 15 amino acids. The V end was cut by 5 bases, the J end by 4 bases, with 14 bases between. Germline assignment: CDR1 MDHEN and CDR2 SYDVKM. The CDR3 DNA follows: TGTGCCAGCAGTCCCTATCCGGGGCTTAATGAAAAACTGTTTTTT. Residues: CASSPYPGLNEKLFF.

CDR3: CASSLNRGQGALAEYGYTF. The CDR3 DNA is TGTGCCAGCAGTTTAAATCGGGGACAGGGGGCACTGGCGGAGTATGGCTACACCTTC. The chain is built from TRBV27 and TRBJ1-2; 12 nucleotides match TRBD1. The CDR3 length is 19 residues. V was clipped by 2 bases and J by 5 bases; unmatched bases: 15. Per germline, CDR1 MNHEY and CDR2 SMNVEV (reference sequence).

V gene TRBV5-1 combines with J gene TRBJ2-2; 9 nucleotides align to TRBD1. J was trimmed by 4 bases and V by 2 bases; bases with no gene match: 6. The CDR3 covers 16 residues. Germline-derived CDR1 and CDR2 are SGHRS and YFSETQ. CDR3 sequence (DNA): TGCGCCAGCAGCTTTACAGGGGGCTCGGGCACCGGGGAGCTGTTTTTT. Translating it yields CASSFTGGSGTGELFF.

CDR3 amino acids: CASSLSSANTKNIQYF. The CDR3 DNA is TGTGCCAGCAGTTTATCTAGCGCCAATACCAAAAACATTCAGTACTTC. The chain couples TRBV28 to TRBJ2-4, with TRBD2 as a possible D gene (6 bases). The CDR3 is 16 amino acids. V was shortened by 1 base and J by 2 bases, with 12 bases between the two germline ends. Per the germline V gene, CDR1 is MDHEN and CDR2 is SYDVKM.

This clone was detected many times. The gene calls are TRBV5-4 and TRBJ1-1; TRBD1 matches at 7 bases. Germline V CDR1 and CDR2: SGHNT, YYREEE (reference sequence). CDR3 size: 14 residues. J gave up 11 bases and V 0 bases, and 10 bases lay outside the gene matches. CDR3 nucleotide sequence: TGTGCCAGCAGCTTGGAGACAGGGCATGTTTCCGCTTTCTTT. Its translation is CASSLETGHVSAFF.

The table lists this clone with a few counts. The V and J genes are TRBV7-6 and TRBJ1-3; tentatively, D is TRBD1 (5 bases). The CDR3 loop spans 16 amino acids. Trimming took off 1 base at V and 0 bases at J, with 10 bases between the two ends. Looked up from germline, CDR1 is SGHVS and CDR2 is FNYEAQ. The CDR3 protein is CASSLETVFSGNTIYF. CDR3 nucleotide sequence: TGTGCCAGCAGCTTAGAGACAGTCTTCTCTGGAAACACCATATATTTT.

The V gene is TRBV5-1, the J gene TRBJ2-5; a weak D match, TRBD2 (5 bases). Germline V gives CDR1 SGHRS, CDR2 YFSETQ. The CDR3 runs to 14 residues. V gave up 3 bases and J gave up 4 bases, with 13 bases separating them. This CDR3 reads CASSWELGGETQYF. CDR3 nucleotide sequence: TGCGCCAGCAGCTGGGAGCTCGGCGGAGAGACCCAGTACTTC.

J is TRBJ2-5 and V is TRBV5-5; D unclear. The germline V gene encodes CDR1 SGHKS and CDR2 YYEKEE (reference sequence). V lost 0 bases to trimming and J lost 5 bases, with 11 bases between them. This CDR3 comprises 14 residues. The CDR3 is CASSLVPPLETQYF. DNA of the CDR3: TGTGCCAGCAGCTTGGTTCCTCCCCTCGAGACCCAGTACTTC.

Regarding this clone: Other DNA sequences in this specimen translate into the identical CDR3. V usage is TRBV27 and J usage is TRBJ1-1, with a tentative D call TRBD1 (6 bases). The CDR3 length is 13 residues. Trimming removed 6 bases from V and 1 base from J, with 9 bases in between. Germline assignment: CDR1 MNHEY and CDR2 SMNVEV (reference sequence). In nucleotides, the CDR3 is TGTGCCAGCAGCCGAGGGGGGAACACTGAAGCTTTCTTT. Residues: CASSRGGNTEAFF.

Comments on this clone: This could be a read error, since a much larger clone is one nucleotide away. This chain joins TRBV28 and TRBJ2-5, with D possibly matching TRBD2 (6 bases). The V end was cut by 2 bases, the J end by 11 bases, with 9 bases between. The CDR3 extends over 11 amino acids. Germline CDR1 and CDR2: MDHEN and SYDVKM. CDR3 in DNA: TGTGCCAGCAGTTTACTCCGGGAGCAGTACTTC. It translates to CASSLLREQYF. Looking up the rest from reference TRBV28 and TRBJ2-5 gives the full variable domain: DVKVTQSSRYLVKRTGEKVFLECVQDMDHENMFWYRQDPGLGLRLIYFSYDVKMKEKGDIPEGYSVSREKKERFSLILESASTNQTSMYLCASSLLREQYFGPGTRLLVL.

This rearrangement joins TRBV10-1 to TRBJ2-7; 9 nucleotides agree with TRBD2. The J segment lost 3 bases and the V segment lost 6 bases, leaving 6 bases of the junction unmatched. This CDR3 comprises 14 residues. Germline lookup yields CDR1 WNHNN and CDR2 SYGVQD (reference sequence). The CDR3: CASRKREAYYEQYF. The CDR3 nucleotides are TGCGCCAGCAGAAAGCGGGAGGCCTACTACGAGCAGTACTTC.

The CDR3 region has the DNA TGTGCCAGCAGCTTGATGGGTGAGCAGTTCTTC. This encodes CASSLMGEQFF. The chain couples TRBV11-2 to TRBJ2-1; D is unresolved. The CDR3 spans 11 residues. CDR1 and CDR2 from the germline V gene are SGHAT and FQNNGV. With 3 bases removed from V and 9 bases from J, the gap between germline ends came to 6 bases. The variable domain in full, with the rest retrieved from reference TRBV11-2 and TRBJ2-1, is EAGVAQSPRYKIIEKRQSVAFWCNPISGHATLYWYQQILGQGPKLLIQFQNNGVVDDSQLPKDRFSAERLKGVDSTLKIQPAKLEDSAVYLCASSLMGEQFFGPGTRLTVL.

The V call is TRBV29-1, the J call TRBJ2-5; 7 bases line up with TRBD2. From germline, CDR1 is SQVTM and CDR2 ANQGSEA. The CDR3 runs to 13 residues. The V gene end was trimmed by 3 bases and the J gene end by 4 bases; junction bases not matched to a gene: 5. The chain's CDR3 is CSVEGGTRETQYF. The CDR3 DNA follows: TGCAGCGTTGAGGGAGGGACCCGAGAGACCCAGTACTTC.

The V and J genes are TRBV2 and TRBJ2-3; 13 positions agree with TRBD2. V dropped 11 bases and J dropped 2; count of bases not matched to a gene: 4. The CDR3 covers 14 residues. Per germline, CDR1 SNHLY and CDR2 FYNNEI. Written as DNA, the CDR3 is TGTGCCCTAACTAGCGGGAGGGCCACAGATACGCAGTATTTT. This gives the protein CALTSGRATDTQYF.

CDR3 DNA sequence: TGTGCCAGACAGACTGAGAGAAATGAAAAACTGTTTTTT. Translating gives CARQTERNEKLFF. The chain uses TRBV2 and TRBJ1-4, with unresolved D. Trimming removed 9 bases at V and 5 bases at J, with 13 bases between. Germline CDR1 reads SNHLY; CDR2 reads FYNNEI. The CDR3 consists of 13 residues.

About this clone: Other DNA sequences within the sample encode an identical CDR3. This chain links TRBV5-4 with TRBJ2-1; TRBD2 aligns across 9 bases. The ends lost 2 bases at V and 4 bases at J; junction bases unmatched: 4. The germline CDR1 and CDR2 sequences are SGHNT and YYREEE (reference sequence). The CDR3 sequence is 15 residues long. CDR3 DNA sequence: TGTGCCAGCAGCTTAGGACTAGCGACGTACAATGAGCAGTTCTTC. Translating it yields CASSLGLATYNEQFF. The whole variable domain, remainder taken from reference TRBV5-4 and TRBJ2-1, is ETGVTQSPTHLIKTRGQQVTLRCSSQSGHNTVSWYQQALGQGPQFIFQYYREEENGRGNFPPRFSGLQFPNYSSELNVNALELDDSALYLCASSLGLATYNEQFFGPGTRLTVL.

The genes are TRBV5-1 and TRBJ2-7; D ambiguous. The CDR3 is 14 residues long. The germline V and J ends were trimmed by 5 bases and 2 bases, with 14 bases remaining between them. Germline V gives CDR1 SGHRS, CDR2 YFSETQ. The CDR3 region is CASRESSKAYEQYF. For the CDR3, the DNA is TGCGCCAGCAGGGAAAGCTCGAAGGCCTACGAGCAGTACTTC.

The chain recombines TRBV10-3 with TRBJ2-5; D unclear. The V and J ends lost 0 bases and 1 base respectively, with 6 bases between them. This CDR3 is 14 amino acids long. The V gene's germline CDR1 is ENHRY and CDR2 SYGVKD. This CDR3 is CAISESQAQETQYF. The CDR3, as DNA: TGTGCCATCAGTGAGTCGCAGGCCCAAGAGACCCAGTACTTC.

The genes are TRBV5-1 and TRBJ2-7; TRBD2 might be the D (6 bases). Per germline, CDR1 SGHRS and CDR2 YFSETQ. The CDR3 length is 14 residues. Trimming removed 0 bases at V and 6 bases at J, with 13 bases between. The CDR3 loop reads CASSLALGEVEQYF. Written as DNA, the CDR3 is TGCGCCAGCAGCTTGGCTTTGGGGGAGGTCGAGCAGTACTTC.

The rearrangement uses TRBV7-3 and TRBJ2-7; 11 bases match TRBD2. The germline V gene has CDR1 SGHTA and CDR2 FQGTGA. The CDR3 spans 19 residues. With 5 bases clipped from V and 2 bases from J, the junction kept 17 bases outside the gene matches. The DNA for the CDR3 is TGTGCCAGCAGCATCCGTCCATGGGCTAGCGGGAGGACCACCTACGAGCAGTACTTC. Protein sequence: CASSIRPWASGRTTYEQYF.

This rearrangement joins TRBV6-1 to TRBJ1-2; D is unresolved. The CDR3 runs 13 residues. V was shortened by 7 bases and J by 1 base, with 10 bases between the two germline ends. Germline CDR1 reads MNHNS; CDR2 reads SASEGT. The CDR3 sequence is CASIQTFNYGYTF. Here the CDR3 DNA reads TGTGCCAGCATACAGACTTTTAACTATGGCTACACCTTC.

The CDR3 spells CASSEHGGQGNYGYTF. As DNA, the CDR3 is TGTGCCAGCAGTGAACATGGGGGACAGGGGAACTATGGCTACACCTTC. The chain is built from TRBV25-1 and TRBJ1-2, with 10 bases matching TRBD1. The germline gives CDR1 MGHDK, CDR2 SYGVNS. This CDR3 has 16 amino acids. Losses at the gene ends were 2 bases for V and 2 bases for J; bases not matched to a gene: 5.

This chain joins TRBV2 and TRBJ1-1; maybe TRBD1 (5 bases). Deletions cut 3 bases from V and 3 bases from J, with 14 bases between. The CDR3 is 15 residues long. CDR1 and CDR2 from the germline V gene are SNHLY and FYNNEI. The CDR3 protein is CASSDVGRADTEAFF. DNA of the CDR3: TGTGCCAGCAGTGACGTCGGCAGGGCTGACACTGAAGCTTTCTTT.